Listed below are T cell receptor beta chains from one sample, sequenced in a study of CD8+ T cells in alopecia areata. Repertoires were generated with immunoSEQ multiplex PCR, while TCRdb's copy carries only in-frame clones and drops some. The table records some 120,000 clones, 45% to 60% of them present only once. Sequencing used CD4+ T cells sorted from blood, obtained at week 0. These receptors were collected from a human donor with alopecia areata. Each CDR3 is given with its conserved first and last residue. D genes are given only for firm matches. Some rows mark clone size as missing; the rest say once, few, many or name a class of expanded clone.

>NA|NA|TRBV5-6|TRBJ1-1
CASSRKEGTEAFF
TGTGCCAGCAGCCGAAAGGAGGGGACTGAAGCTTTCTTT
>NA|NA|TRBV9|TRBJ2-5
CASSPLTPETQYF
TGTGCCAGCAGCCCCTTGACTCCGGAGACCCAGTACTTC
>TRBD2|NA|TRBV2|TRBJ2-7
CASSELAGISEQYF
TGTGCCAGCAGTGAGCTAGCGGGAATCTCCGAGCAGTACTTC
>NA|NA|TRBV7-2|TRBJ1-5
CASSLPGNQPQHF
TGTGCCAGCAGCTTACCAGGGAATCAGCCCCAGCATTTT
>NA|few|TRBV2|TRBJ2-5
CASSRQGPGTQYF
TGTGCCAGCAGTAGACAAGGACCGGGGACCCAGTACTTC
>NA|few|TRBV6-6|TRBJ2-7
CASSAQGSGSYEQYF
TGTGCCAGCAGTGCTCAGGGGTCGGGCTCCTACGAGCAGTACTTC
>NA|NA|TRBV15|TRBJ2-3
CATSRAGATDTQYF
TGTGCCACCAGCAGAGCCGGGGCCACAGATACGCAGTATTTT
>TRBD1|NA|TRBV6-6|TRBJ1-3
CASKPTGRRNTIYF
TGTGCCAGCAAACCGACAGGGCGCCGAAACACCATATATTTT
>NA|NA|TRBV4-2|TRBJ1-5
CASSQESQGSNQPQHF
TGTGCCAGCAGCCAAGAATCCCAGGGTAGCAATCAGCCCCAGCATTTT
>TRBD2|NA|TRBV10-3|TRBJ2-3
CAISELAGGRSYTQYF
TGTGCCATCAGCGAACTAGCGGGGGGGCGATCTTATACGCAGTATTTT
>NA|few|TRBV9|TRBJ2-3
CASSVGWARDTQYF
TGTGCCAGCAGCGTAGGGTGGGCCCGAGATACGCAGTATTTT
>NA|few|TRBV29-1|TRBJ2-7
CSVAGTYEQYF
TGCAGCGTTGCCGGTACCTACGAGCAGTACTTC
>NA|few|TRBV7-2|TRBJ2-6
CASSLAKGANVLTF
TGTGCCAGCAGCTTAGCGAAAGGGGCCAACGTCCTGACTTTC
>TRBD1|NA|TRBV4-1|TRBJ2-1
CASRRTGYNEQFF
TGCGCCAGCAGACGGACAGGGTACAATGAGCAGTTCTTC
>TRBD2|NA|TRBV4-1|TRBJ2-1
CASSRGLARGSYNEQFF
TGCGCCAGCAGCCGAGGACTAGCGCGGGGCTCCTACAATGAGCAGTTCTTC
>NA|NA|TRBV7-3|TRBJ2-5
CASSHAVGQGRETQYF
TGTGCCAGCAGCCACGCCGTGGGTCAGGGACGAGAGACCCAGTACTTC
>NA|NA|TRBV5-1|TRBJ2-1
CASSNGAIVTEQFF
TGCGCCAGCAGCAACGGAGCCATAGTGACTGAGCAGTTCTTC
>TRBD2|few|TRBV4-3|TRBJ2-1
CASSQGGWVAGVFDEQFF
TGCGCCAGCAGCCAAGGAGGCTGGGTAGCGGGAGTCTTTGATGAGCAGTTCTTC
>NA|NA|TRBV7-8|TRBJ1-2
CASSLGQGTNYGYTF
TGTGCCAGCAGCTTAGGGCAGGGAACAAACTATGGCTACACCTTC
>NA|once|TRBV2|TRBJ2-5
CASRRDLGKETQYF
TGTGCCAGCAGGCGGGACTTGGGTAAAGAGACCCAGTACTTC
>NA|few|TRBV18|TRBJ1-2
CASSPRADSANYGYTF
TGTGCCAGCTCACCGAGGGCGGACTCAGCTAACTATGGCTACACCTTC
>NA|few|TRBV29-1|TRBJ2-7
CSVKAGADSYEQYF
TGCAGCGTCAAAGCAGGGGCTGACTCCTACGAGCAGTACTTC
>TRBD1|few|TRBV6-5|TRBJ2-2
CASSGTGYTGELFF
TGTGCCAGCAGTGGGACAGGGTACACCGGGGAGCTGTTTTTT
>TRBD1|NA|TRBV7-9|TRBJ2-5
CASSDGQGVVGTQYF
TGTGCCAGCAGCGACGGACAGGGGGTCGTTGGGACCCAGTACTTC
>NA|once|TRBV19|TRBJ2-7
CASSIRDEQYF
TGTGCCAGTAGTATACGGGACGAGCAGTACTTC
>TRBD1|few|TRBV4-1|TRBJ1-2
CASSQVAGTGRNYGYTF
TGCGCCAGCAGCCAAGTGGCCGGGACAGGGAGAAACTATGGCTACACCTTC
>NA|NA|TRBV5-8|TRBJ2-3
CASSLAGLDADTQYF
TGTGCCAGCAGCTTGGCCGGGCTCGACGCAGATACGCAGTATTTT
>NA|medium-sized|TRBV7-2|TRBJ1-3
CASSFWQGGGSGNTIYF
TGTGCCAGCAGCTTTTGGCAGGGAGGAGGCTCTGGAAACACCATATATTTT
>NA|NA|TRBV6-5|TRBJ2-5
CASSYSFNRVETQYF
TGTGCCAGCAGTTATAGTTTCAACAGGGTGGAGACCCAGTACTTC
>NA|NA|TRBV6-5|TRBJ2-2
CASRLRAGTGELFF
TGTGCCAGCCGACTCAGGGCAGGGACCGGGGAGCTGTTTTTT
>NA|once|TRBV6-6|TRBJ2-7
CASRTERLSYEQYF
TGTGCCAGCAGAACTGAGCGGCTCTCCTACGAGCAGTACTTC
>NA|few|TRBV28|TRBJ2-7
CASTPGPKGSYEQYF
TGTGCCAGCACCCCGGGACCCAAGGGGTCCTACGAGCAGTACTTC
>NA|once|TRBV28|TRBJ2-7
CASSPHTYEQYF
TGTGCCAGCAGTCCTCATACCTACGAGCAGTACTTC
>TRBD1|NA|TRBV30|TRBJ1-5
CACGTGALQPQHF
TGTGCCTGCGGGACAGGGGCTCTTCAGCCCCAGCATTTT
>NA|NA|TRBV7-2|TRBJ2-3
CASSSGWADTQYF
TGTGCCAGCAGCTCCGGGTGGGCAGATACGCAGTATTTT
>NA|NA|TRBV27|TRBJ2-7
CASTEGYEQYF
TGTGCCAGCACCGAGGGGTACGAGCAGTACTTC
>TRBD1|NA|TRBV4-2|TRBJ2-5
CASSQLQGEETQYF
TGTGCCAGCAGCCAATTACAGGGGGAGGAGACCCAGTACTTC
>TRBD1|once|TRBV27|TRBJ2-5
CASSRLGGETQYF
TGTGCCAGCAGTCGTTTAGGGGGCGAGACCCAGTACTTC
>TRBD2|NA|TRBV7-8|TRBJ2-5
CASSSRRLAGRQETQYF
TGTGCCAGCAGCTCCCGGCGACTAGCGGGACGACAAGAGACCCAGTACTTC
>NA|NA|TRBV19|TRBJ2-3
CASSQGREPSTDTQYF
TGTGCCAGTAGCCAAGGAAGGGAACCTAGCACAGATACGCAGTATTTT
>TRBD1|NA|TRBV6-6|TRBJ2-7
CASSYSPGQGYEQYF
TGTGCCAGCAGTTACTCCCCGGGACAGGGCTACGAGCAGTACTTC
>TRBD2|NA|TRBV6-6|TRBJ2-7
CASSRLAGGIYEQYF
TGTGCCAGCAGTCGACTAGCGGGGGGTATCTACGAGCAGTACTTC
>NA|NA|TRBV7-6|TRBJ2-7
CASSLGRTVYEQYF
TGTGCCAGCAGCTTAGGGCGGACAGTCTACGAGCAGTACTTC
>NA|NA|TRBV4-1|TRBJ1-5
CASSYQANSNQPQHF
TGCGCCAGCAGCTATCAGGCTAATAGCAATCAGCCCCAGCATTTT
>NA|NA|TRBV28|TRBJ2-7
CASSLYARHRAEQYF
TGTGCCAGCAGTTTATATGCCCGCCACCGCGCCGAGCAGTACTTC
>TRBD2|NA|TRBV4-1|TRBJ2-7
CASSRKREGLDEQYF
TGCGCCAGCAGCCGAAAGCGGGAGGGCCTGGACGAGCAGTACTTC
>NA|few|TRBV18|TRBJ1-5
CASSLTGDSNQPQHF
TGTGCCAGCTCCCTCACCGGAGATAGCAATCAGCCCCAGCATTTT
>NA|NA|TRBV15|TRBJ2-3
CATSRDSDSGNTDTQYF
TGTGCCACCAGCAGAGACTCTGACAGCGGAAACACAGATACGCAGTATTTT
>NA|NA|TRBV5-1|TRBJ1-5
CASSAGTDSNQPQHF
TGCGCCAGCAGCGCTGGGACCGACTCCAATCAGCCCCAGCATTTT
>NA|NA|TRBV30|TRBJ2-7
CAWSTSGYEQYF
TGTGCCTGGAGTACCAGCGGATACGAGCAGTACTTC
>NA|NA|TRBV27|TRBJ2-5
CASRPSGPQTQYF
TGTGCCAGCAGGCCGTCAGGGCCACAGACCCAGTACTTC
>NA|few|TRBV5-1|TRBJ1-4
CASSLTPGVEKLFF
TGCGCCAGCAGCTTGACCCCAGGGGTTGAAAAACTGTTTTTT
>TRBD2|NA|TRBV4-3|TRBJ2-1
CASSPGLAGTDNEQFF
TGCGCCAGCAGCCCGGGACTAGCGGGAACAGACAATGAGCAGTTCTTC
>NA|few|TRBV10-3|TRBJ2-4
CAISETLDVQYF
TGTGCCATCAGTGAGACCCTTGATGTTCAGTACTTC
>NA|NA|TRBV13|TRBJ2-3
CASSEGKYTQYF
TGTGCCAGCAGCGAAGGAAAGTATACGCAGTATTTT
>NA|NA|TRBV13|TRBJ2-7
CASSFGHPYEQYF
TGTGCCAGCAGCTTCGGACATCCCTACGAGCAGTACTTC
>TRBD2|NA|TRBV7-9|TRBJ2-7
CASSLGLAGDTYEQYF
TGTGCCAGCAGCCTCGGACTAGCGGGGGACACCTACGAGCAGTACTTC
>TRBD2|NA|TRBV19|TRBJ2-2
CASSAGLAATGELFF
TGTGCCAGTAGTGCGGGACTAGCGGCCACCGGGGAGCTGTTTTTT
>NA|NA|TRBV7-3|TRBJ2-2
CASSLGAGTGELFF
TGTGCCAGCAGCCTCGGCGCGGGGACCGGGGAGCTGTTTTTT
>NA|NA|TRBV5-1|TRBJ2-3
CASSVKTGIRTDTQYF
TGCGCCAGCAGCGTAAAGACAGGAATACGCACAGATACGCAGTATTTT